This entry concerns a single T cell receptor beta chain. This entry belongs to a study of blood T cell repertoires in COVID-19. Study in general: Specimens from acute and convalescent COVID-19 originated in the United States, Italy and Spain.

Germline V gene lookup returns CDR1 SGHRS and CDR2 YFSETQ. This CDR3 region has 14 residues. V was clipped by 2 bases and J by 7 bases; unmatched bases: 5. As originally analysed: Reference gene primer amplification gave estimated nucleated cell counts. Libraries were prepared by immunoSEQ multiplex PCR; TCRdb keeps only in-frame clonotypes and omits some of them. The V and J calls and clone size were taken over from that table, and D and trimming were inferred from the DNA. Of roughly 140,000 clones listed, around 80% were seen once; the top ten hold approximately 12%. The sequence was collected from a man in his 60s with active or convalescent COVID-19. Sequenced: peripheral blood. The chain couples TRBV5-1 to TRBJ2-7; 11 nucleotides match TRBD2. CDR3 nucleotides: TGCGCCAGCAGCTTACTAGCGGGAGACGTTGAGCAGTACTTC. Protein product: CASSLLAGDVEQYF.